What follows describes a single T cell receptor beta chain. It was during active infection that Seattle patients were enrolled and then longitudinally followed. This entry comes from a study of blood T cell repertoires in COVID-19. Study-level background: Acute and convalescent COVID-19 specimens originated in the United States, Italy and Spain. In each case, the material was cDNA or gDNA derived from T cells, B-cell-depleted T cells, or PBMCs.

This CDR3 spans 14 amino acids. The germline V gene encodes CDR1 LGHDT and CDR2 YNNKEL (reference sequence). V lost 6 bases to trimming and J lost 2 bases, with 13 bases between them. Original processing notes: Reference gene primers were amplified, and this amplification served to estimate nucleated cell counts. Here immunoSEQ multiplex PCR was the method, and the copy in TCRdb shows in-frame clones only, minus some. V, J and clone size are taken as reported in that table, and D and trimming were inferred from the DNA itself. This table has 180,000 or so clones, over 65% appearing once. The TCR originated in a person aged 65-85 years with COVID-19, enrolled during active disease. What was sequenced was peripheral blood. The genes are TRBV3-1 (or the pseudogene TRBV3-2) and TRBJ1-2; no reliable D call. CDR3 sequence (DNA): TGTGCCAGCAGACAGTCCGCCAGGAACTATGGCTACACCTTC. It specifies CASRQSARNYGYTF.